This T cell receptor beta chain is drawn from a study of shared clonotypes between healthy human individuals. CDR3 length: 15 amino acids. V was clipped by 0 bases and J by 4 bases, with 15 bases between them. Germline V gene sequence: CDR1 GTSNPN, CDR2 SVGIG (reference sequence). Naive CD4+ cells were CD45RA-selected; the remaining cells were memory. Only in-frame clones appear in the TCRdb table, and some are missing; sequencing was by immunoSEQ multiplex PCR. The sample includes about 980,000 clones, 70% to 85% of them seen just once. V gene TRBV30 combines with J gene TRBJ1-2; TRBD1 might be the D (5 bases). This TCR was sampled from a man aged 18-30 years in good health. The specimen was memory CD4+ T cells sorted from blood. Subset: CD45RA-negative fraction. The CDR3 reads CAWSVNRRPSYGYTF. The CDR3 nucleotides read TGTGCCTGGAGTGTTAACAGGAGACCATCCTATGGCTACACCTTC.